The clone carrying this T cell receptor beta chain came up many times. Antigen specificity is unknown. The data stem from a study of neurological immune-mediated disorders. Study-level information: Of the 35 or so patients with multiple sclerosis, around 30 had relapsing-remitting MS, whereas the remaining 3 had secondary progressive MS. Study-wide results and caveats: None of the CDR3 amino acid sequences found in expanded clones was shared across subjects. This suggests that the TCR-beta repertoires were private in all groups.

Per sequencing run, 15-18 subjects together gave over 160 million TCR-beta sequences. TCRdb re-called the 5' RACE reads through MiXCR, storing one row per CDR3 protein. The data show almost 85,000 distinct CDR3 sequences, 2.6% seen once. Sequenced sample: PBMCs. The origin of this receptor is a woman in her twenties or thirties with multiple sclerosis.

This CDR3 reads CASSFTPGNTGELFF. The CDR3 nucleotides read TGCGCCAGCAGCTTCACTCCCGGGAACACCGGGGAGCTGTTTTTT. The chain couples TRBV5-1 to TRBJ2-2; D is unresolved. Trimming removed 2 bases at V and 1 base at J, with 9 bases between. Germline V lookup: CDR1 SGHRS, CDR2 YFSETQ. The length of the CDR3 is 15 residues. Complete variable domain (other parts from reference TRBV5-1 and TRBJ2-2): KAGVTQTPRYLIKTRGQQVTLSCSPISGHRSVSWYQQTPGQGLQFLFEYFSETQRNKGNFPGRFSGRQFSNSRSEMNVSTLELGDSALYLCASSFTPGNTGELFFGEGSRLTVL.